Below are 5 T cell receptor beta chains sequenced from a single sample in a study of neurological immune-mediated disorders. The time point here: longitudinal time-point 1 (baseline). MiXCR, applied by TCRdb to the 5' RACE reads, yields one record per CDR3 protein. The top ten hold about 6.6% of the sample, which has around 60,000 distinct CDR3 sequences, 9.5% to 12% seen once. The sample comprised PBMCs. The receptors here all came from a male donor with HTLV-1-associated myelopathy (HAM/TSP).

In this sample, this clonotype turned up many times. The genes are TRBV12-3 or TRBV12-4 and TRBJ1-5, with TRBD1 matching 7 bases. The CDR3 spans 13 residues. The trim removed 4 bases at V and 6 bases at J, leaving 3 bases unmatched. DNA for the CDR3: TGTGCCAGCAGTTCGGACAGGACTCAGCCCCAGCATTTT. Protein sequence: CASSSDRTQPQHF.

This clonotype was counted ten times or more. The V call is TRBV4-2, the J call TRBJ2-5; TRBD1 matches 8 bases. Trimming took 4 bases from V and 3 from J; bases not matched to a gene: 7. CDR3 length: 15 residues. Germline CDR1 is LGHNA and CDR2 is YNFKEQ. The CDR3 bases are TGTGCCAGCAGCCGGGTTACAGGGGGAGAAGAGACCCAGTACTTC. It is translated as CASSRVTGGEETQYF.

Many counts were recorded for this clonotype. This chain uses TRBV27 with TRBJ2-3; no clear D gene. The germline V gene encodes CDR1 MNHEY and CDR2 SMNVEV (reference sequence). CDR3 length: 20 residues. The V gene lost 5 bases and the J gene lost 0 bases, with 27 bases spanning the gap. The CDR3 DNA reads TGTGCCAGCAGTCCCCGTTGGCAGAACCTGGTCGCTAAGAGCACAGATACGCAGTATTTT. Translated: CASSPRWQNLVAKSTDTQYF.

This clonotype occurred many times. The chain recombines TRBV3-1 with TRBJ2-7; D gene ambiguous. Trimming removed 0 bases from V and 2 bases from J, with 11 bases in between. The CDR3 is 15 residues long. Germline CDR1 reads LGHDT; CDR2 reads YNNKEL (reference sequence). As DNA, the CDR3 is TGTGCCAGCAGCCAAGATCTGGGAAGAGCCTACGAGCAGTACTTC. Protein: CASSQDLGRAYEQYF.

The table lists this clonotype with many counts. This rearrangement joins TRBV18 to TRBJ2-1, with 9 bases that match TRBD1. Germline trimming cut 5 bases from V and 1 base from J; bases unmatched to any gene: 0. Germline V gene lookup returns CDR1 KGHSH and CDR2 LQKENI. This CDR3 has 14 residues. CDR3 residues: CASSDRGSYNEQFF. The CDR3 nucleotides are TGTGCCAGCTCAGACAGGGGGTCCTACAATGAGCAGTTCTTC.